This TCR beta chain was found in a study of radiation and T cells in renal cell carcinoma. Time point in this sample: baseline pretreatment blood. Treatment defined: 15 Gy SBRT to primary tumor, nephrectomy 4 weeks later. The data were produced by immunoSEQ multiplex PCR, yet TCRdb's version contains in-frame clones alone and is incomplete. The data show some 120,000 clones, about four fifths seen once. Sequenced here: blood, sampled from a patient whose treatment included radiotherapy and nephrectomy. The sequence came from a woman aged 60-70 years with renal cell carcinoma.

Written as DNA, the CDR3 is TGTGCCAGCAGCGGTAGCGGGGGGACTAGCACAGATACGCAGTATTTT. It encodes CASSGSGGTSTDTQYF. The chain combines TRBV9 with TRBJ2-3; 10 positions agree with TRBD2. V gave up 3 bases and J gave up 0 bases; unmatched junction bases: 4. This CDR3 spans 16 amino acids. Germline CDR1 and CDR2: SGDLS and YYNGEE. The full variable domain, rest sourced from reference TRBV9 and TRBJ2-3, is DSGVTQTPKHLITATGQRVTLRCSPRSGDLSVYWYQQSLDQGLQFLIQYYNGEERAKGNILERFSAQQFPDLHSELNLSSLELGDSALYFCASSGSGGTSTDTQYFGPGTRLTVL.